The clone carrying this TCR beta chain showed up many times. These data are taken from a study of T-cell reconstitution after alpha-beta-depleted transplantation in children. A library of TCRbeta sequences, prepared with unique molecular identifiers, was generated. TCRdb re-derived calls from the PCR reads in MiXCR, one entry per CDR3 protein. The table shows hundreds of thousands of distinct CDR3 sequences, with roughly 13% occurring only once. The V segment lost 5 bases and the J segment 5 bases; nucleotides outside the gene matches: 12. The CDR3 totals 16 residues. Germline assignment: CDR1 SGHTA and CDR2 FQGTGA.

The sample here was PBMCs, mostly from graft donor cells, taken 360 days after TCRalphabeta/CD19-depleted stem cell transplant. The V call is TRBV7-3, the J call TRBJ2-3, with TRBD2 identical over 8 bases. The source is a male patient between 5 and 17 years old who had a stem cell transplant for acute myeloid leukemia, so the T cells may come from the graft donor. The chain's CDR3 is CASSLLAGGSGDTQYF. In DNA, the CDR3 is TGTGCCAGCAGCCTACTGGCGGGAGGTTCCGGAGATACGCAGTATTTT.